The source of this T cell receptor beta chain is a study of type 1 regulatory T cells. Study in general: T-allo10 is an in vitro-generated, Tr1-enriched CD4 T cell product specific for alloantigen.

Germline lookup yields CDR1 SGHTA and CDR2 FQGNSA. The CDR3 has 15 amino acids. V was pared by 0 bases and J by 8 bases, with 16 bases between. TCRdb called the reads again in MiXCR, with one record for every CDR3 protein. The profile shows some 89,000 distinct CDR3 sequences, around a third of them singletons. The specimen sequenced was CD4+ T cells, either the whole sample or a sorted fraction (not recorded which). The gene calls are TRBV7-2 and TRBJ1-2; D perhaps matches TRBD1 (5 bases). This clonotype was sampled from a human donor in good health. The DNA of the CDR3 is TGTGCCAGCAGCTTAGCGCTGCCAGGAAAGGGGGGCTACACCTTC. Encoded protein: CASSLALPGKGGYTF.